This is a list of T cell receptor beta chains from one sample in a study of beta chain features in type 1 diabetes. Clones were read by immunoSEQ multiplex PCR, and TCRdb kept only the in-frame ones, dropping some. Among 450,000 to 550,000 clones listed, over 25% were seen once. Sequencing was performed on naive CD4+ T cells from blood. The receptor set was obtained from a man between 18 and 29 years old in good health. Both conserved end residues are part of each CDR3. The order of the fields is V gene, CDR3 length, J gene, clone size, D gene, CDR3 protein, CDR3 DNA. D genes are given only for firm matches. The size field is filled for only some rows; it gives once, few, many or a size class.

TRBV5-1	15	TRBJ2-5	few	-	CASSSGDSYQETQYF	TGCGCCAGCAGCTCGGGAGATAGCTACCAAGAGACCCAGTACTTC
TRBV18	15	TRBJ2-1	-	-	CASSPAVPSYNEQFF	TGTGCCAGCTCACCAGCTGTACCCTCCTACAATGAGCAGTTCTTC
TRBV30	14	TRBJ2-1	few	TRBD2	CAWSGLAANNEQFF	TGTGCCTGGAGTGGACTAGCGGCTAACAATGAGCAGTTCTTC
TRBV30	14	TRBJ1-5	-	-	CAWSEQLSNQPQHF	TGTGCCTGGAGTGAACAGCTTAGCAATCAGCCCCAGCATTTT
TRBV4-2	15	TRBJ1-2	few	TRBD1	CASSRWDRGNYGYTF	TGTGCCAGCAGCCGTTGGGACAGGGGGAACTATGGCTACACCTTC
TRBV30	13	TRBJ2-2	-	TRBD2	CAWTSGQTGELFF	TGTGCCTGGACTAGCGGGCAAACCGGGGAGCTGTTTTTT
TRBV7-9	12	TRBJ2-1	-	-	CASSLERNEQFF	TGTGCCAGCAGCTTAGAGAGGAATGAGCAGTTCTTC
TRBV4-1	14	TRBJ2-5	-	-	CASSQGRAGETQYF	TGCGCCAGCAGCCAAGGTAGAGCTGGGGAGACCCAGTACTTC
TRBV4-2	18	TRBJ2-6	-	TRBD1	CASSQVRTGGAGANVLTF	TGTGCCAGCAGCCAAGTGAGGACAGGGGGCGCTGGGGCCAACGTCCTGACTTTC
TRBV29-1	13	TRBJ2-3	-	TRBD2	CSGRASGWDTQYF	TGCAGCGGTCGCGCTAGCGGCTGGGATACGCAGTATTTT
TRBV20-1	11	TRBJ1-1	few	-	CWAASNTEAFF	TGCTGGGCCGCGTCGAACACTGAAGCTTTCTTT
TRBV9	15	TRBJ1-1	-	-	CASSVTQELNTEAFF	TGTGCCAGCAGCGTAACTCAGGAATTGAACACTGAAGCTTTCTTT
TRBV5-4	14	TRBJ2-5	-	-	CASSLRRTQETQYF	TGTGCCAGCAGCTTACGGCGGACCCAAGAGACCCAGTACTTC
TRBV9	18	TRBJ2-1	few	TRBD2	CASSVAGGGRAYRDEQFF	TGTGCCAGCAGCGTAGCTGGTGGCGGGAGGGCGTATAGGGATGAGCAGTTCTTC
TRBV4-1	13	TRBJ2-7	few	-	CASSPLGLYEQYF	TGCGCCAGCAGCCCACTTGGACTCTACGAGCAGTACTTC
TRBV28	13	TRBJ2-2	-	-	CASSIGYTGELFF	TGTGCCAGCAGCATCGGGTACACCGGGGAGCTGTTTTTT
TRBV30	12	TRBJ2-3	-	-	CAWSPRPDTQYF	TGTGCCTGGAGTCCTAGGCCAGATACGCAGTATTTT